This entry lists 18 T cell receptor beta chains sequenced from one sample in a study of cytomegalovirus exposure and HLA in healthy donors. Libraries were prepared by immunoSEQ multiplex PCR; TCRdb keeps only in-frame clonotypes and omits some of them. The table includes about 330,000 clones, 86% detected once. Sequenced: PBMCs. The source is a woman aged 18-29 years in good health and CMV-seronegative.

This chain connects TRBV27 to TRBJ2-3, with TRBD2 matching 12 bases. The germline V gene has CDR1 MNHEY and CDR2 SMNVEV (reference sequence). With V trimmed by 5 bases and J by 4 bases, 7 bases remained unmatched. This CDR3 is built from 16 residues. The CDR3, as DNA: TGTGCCAGCAGTCCCGGGACTAGCGGGTTGCCAGATACGCAGTATTTT. Translation: CASSPGTSGLPDTQYF.

The chain couples TRBV4-2 to TRBJ1-1; D is perhaps TRBD1 (6 bases). Germline V gene data show CDR1 as LGHNA and CDR2 as YNFKEQ. V lost 0 bases and J 5 bases, leaving 19 bases between the germline ends. This CDR3 contains 17 residues. CDR3 bases: TGTGCCAGCAGCCAAGAACGATCGGGGGGCTGGGGGACTGAAGCTTTCTTT. Protein: CASSQERSGGWGTEAFF.

The sample holds a few counts of this clone. The rearrangement links TRBV4-3 to TRBJ2-3; 8 bases agree with TRBD2. The CDR3 covers 15 residues. Germline V gene data show CDR1 as LGHNA and CDR2 as YSLEER. J lost 5 bases, V lost 1 base, and 5 bases had no gene match. CDR3 residues: CASSQAGGPGDTQYF. The DNA of the CDR3 is TGCGCCAGCAGCCAAGCGGGAGGGCCGGGAGATACGCAGTATTTT.

The rearrangement joins TRBV5-1 to TRBJ2-7; D possibly corresponds to TRBD1 (6 bases). Trimming stripped 4 bases from V and 2 bases from J, with 13 bases between. The length of the CDR3 is 14 residues. Germline CDR1 is SGHRS and CDR2 is YFSETQ. CDR3: CASSPGQKAYEQYF. The CDR3 bases are TGCGCCAGCAGCCCAGGACAGAAAGCCTACGAGCAGTACTTC.

The V gene is TRBV28, the J gene TRBJ2-7, with 12 bases aligning to TRBD2. Per germline, CDR1 MDHEN and CDR2 SYDVKM. This CDR3 comprises 14 residues. Trimming cost V 6 bases and J 6 bases; bases outside gene matches: 6. CDR3 sequence: CASSSPGLAGEQYF. CDR3 coding DNA: TGTGCCAGCAGCTCTCCGGGACTAGCGGGCGAGCAGTACTTC.

The genes are TRBV19 and TRBJ2-7, with a weak D call TRBD1 (5 bases). This CDR3 is built from 14 residues. In germline, CDR1 is LNHDA, CDR2 SQIVND (reference sequence). The ends were cut back, 10 bases at V and 0 bases at J, with 16 bases in the middle. DNA of the CDR3: TGTGCCACCCGGACAACTCCCCTCTCCTACGAGCAGTACTTC. Its protein is CATRTTPLSYEQYF.

J is TRBJ2-7 and V is TRBV6-6; 7 bases align to TRBD2. Looked up from germline, CDR1 is MNHNY and CDR2 is SVGAGI (reference sequence). There are 15 residues in the CDR3. The V segment lost 5 bases and the J segment 3 bases; nucleotides outside the gene matches: 10. The CDR3 is CASSLGGGGYYEQYF. The CDR3, as DNA: TGTGCCAGCAGTCTAGGTGGGGGAGGGTACTACGAGCAGTACTTC.

The chain recombines TRBV5-1 with TRBJ2-2; D unclear. With 2 bases removed from V and 2 bases from J, the gap between germline ends came to 4 bases. Germline CDR1 is SGHRS and CDR2 is YFSETQ. The CDR3 runs to 13 residues. As DNA, the CDR3 is TGCGCCAGCAGCTTCCGTAACACCGGGGAGCTGTTTTTT. This encodes CASSFRNTGELFF.

CDR3 amino acids: CASQPGQGYEQYF. CDR3 in DNA: TGTGCCAGCCAACCGGGACAGGGTTACGAGCAGTACTTC. The J gene is TRBJ2-7, the V gene TRBV7-2; 9 bases align to TRBD1. V lost 8 bases to trimming and J lost 4 bases; unmatched junction nucleotides: 6. CDR3 length equals 13 residues. Germline V CDR1 and CDR2: SGHTA, FQGNSA. Complete variable domain (other parts from reference TRBV7-2 and TRBJ2-7): GAGVSQSPSNKVTEKGKDVELRCDPISGHTALYWYRQSLGQGLEFLIYFQGNSAPDKSGLPSDRFSAERTGGSVSTLTIQRTQQEDSAVYLCASQPGQGYEQYFGPGTRLTVT.

This clone has a handful of counts. The chain employs TRBV27 and TRBJ2-1; 9 nucleotides align to TRBD2. The CDR3 runs 16 residues. V trimming: 5 bases; J trimming: 0 bases; junction bases outside the gene matches: 5. Germline V lookup: CDR1 MNHEY, CDR2 SMNVEV (reference sequence). The CDR3 sequence is CASSPASGISYNEQFF. The CDR3 nucleotides read TGTGCCAGCAGTCCCGCTAGCGGGATCTCCTACAATGAGCAGTTCTTC.

The J gene is TRBJ2-1, the V gene TRBV18, with 9 bases matching TRBD1. This CDR3 is 14 amino acids long. V gave up 4 bases and J gave up 9 bases; unmatched junction bases: 7. Germline V gene sequence: CDR1 KGHSH, CDR2 LQKENI. CDR3 nucleotides: TGTGCCAGCTCACTGTCCCGGGACAGGGTTGAGCAGTTCTTC. It is translated as CASSLSRDRVEQFF.

CDR3 in DNA: TGCGCCAGCAGCCAAGCAGGGGGTGGTGGCTACACCTTC. It codes for CASSQAGGGGYTF. The V and J genes are TRBV4-3 and TRBJ1-2, with 7 bases matching TRBD1. The CDR3 has 13 amino acids. Germline CDR1 and CDR2: LGHNA and YSLEER. V lost 1 base and J lost 7; bases outside the gene matches: 3.

CDR3: CASSLGQKAGYTF. In DNA, the CDR3 is TGTGCCAGCAGCTTAGGACAGAAAGCTGGCTACACCTTC. V gene TRBV7-2 combines with J gene TRBJ1-2; possibly TRBD1 for D (5 bases). Germline V gives CDR1 SGHTA, CDR2 FQGNSA. There are 13 residues in the CDR3. The ends were cut back, 1 base at V and 7 bases at J, with 10 bases in the middle. Complete variable domain (other parts from reference TRBV7-2 and TRBJ1-2): GAGVSQSPSNKVTEKGKDVELRCDPISGHTALYWYRQSLGQGLEFLIYFQGNSAPDKSGLPSDRFSAERTGGSVSTLTIQRTQQEDSAVYLCASSLGQKAGYTFGSGTRLTVV.

The chain recombines TRBV25-1 with TRBJ2-3; TRBD2 is a possible D gene (6 bases). CDR1 and CDR2 from the germline V gene are MGHDK and SYGVNS. This CDR3 comprises 16 residues. Trimming took off 3 bases at V and 5 bases at J, with 18 bases between the two ends. The CDR3 DNA reads as TGTGCCAGCAGTGACACGGGACTTACAAGGGGAGATACGCAGTATTTT. It yields the protein CASSDTGLTRGDTQYF.

This clone has just one count. This rearrangement joins TRBV25-1 to TRBJ2-5; 9 bases line up with TRBD1. Per germline, CDR1 MGHDK and CDR2 SYGVNS. The CDR3 extends over 14 amino acids. V lost 5 bases, J lost 2 bases, and 3 bases stayed unmatched. For the CDR3, the DNA is TGTGCCAGCAGTTACGACAGGGGGCAAGAGACCCAGTACTTC. This sequence encodes CASSYDRGQETQYF.

The V call is TRBV11-2, the J call TRBJ2-7, with TRBD2 matching over 10 bases. Looked up from germline, CDR1 is SGHAT and CDR2 is FQNNGV. This CDR3 has 14 residues. V trimming: 7 bases; J trimming: 5 bases; junction bases outside the gene matches: 8. CDR3 nucleotide sequence: TGTGCCAGCAAAGTGAGCGGGAGGGCCGACGAGCAGTACTTC. Translation gives CASKVSGRADEQYF.

The rearrangement uses TRBV18 and TRBJ2-7; TRBD2 aligns across 8 bases. The CDR3 extends over 15 amino acids. CDR1 is KGHSH and CDR2 is LQKENI in the germline V gene. V lost 4 bases to trimming and J lost 3 bases; unmatched junction nucleotides: 8. CDR3 DNA sequence: TGTGCCAGCTCACTAGGCCGGGAGGGCCTCTACGAGCAGTACTTC. Translating gives CASSLGREGLYEQYF.

The rearrangement uses TRBV7-2 and TRBJ1-1, with D possibly TRBD1 on 5 matching bases. CDR1 is SGHTA, CDR2 FQGNSA, per germline. Trimming pared 2 bases from V and 12 bases from J, leaving 13 bases between. The CDR3 runs to 12 residues. The CDR3 nucleotides are TGTGCCAGCAGCTTATTTCAGGGATCAACTTTCTTT. Amino acids: CASSLFQGSTFF. Full variable domain (rest looked up from reference TRBV7-2 and TRBJ1-1): GAGVSQSPSNKVTEKGKDVELRCDPISGHTALYWYRQSLGQGLEFLIYFQGNSAPDKSGLPSDRFSAERTGGSVSTLTIQRTQQEDSAVYLCASSLFQGSTFFGQGTRLTVV.